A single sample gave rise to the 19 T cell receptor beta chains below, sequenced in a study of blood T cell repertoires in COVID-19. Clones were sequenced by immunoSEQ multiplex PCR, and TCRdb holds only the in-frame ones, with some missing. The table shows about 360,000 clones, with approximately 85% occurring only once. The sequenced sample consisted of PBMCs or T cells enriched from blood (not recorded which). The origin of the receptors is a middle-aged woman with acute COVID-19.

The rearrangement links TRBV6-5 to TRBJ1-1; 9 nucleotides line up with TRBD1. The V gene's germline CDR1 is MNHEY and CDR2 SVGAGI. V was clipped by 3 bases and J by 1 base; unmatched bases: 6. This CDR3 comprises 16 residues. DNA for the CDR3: TGTGCCAGCAGTTATTGGGGACAGGGAACGAACACTGAAGCTTTCTTT. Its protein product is CASSYWGQGTNTEAFF.

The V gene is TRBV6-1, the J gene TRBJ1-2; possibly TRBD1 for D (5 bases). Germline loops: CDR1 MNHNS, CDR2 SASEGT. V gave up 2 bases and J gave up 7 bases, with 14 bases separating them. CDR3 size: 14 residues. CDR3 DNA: TGTGCCAGCAGTGAAACGTTAGGGGCTTCTGGCTACACCTTC. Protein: CASSETLGASGYTF.

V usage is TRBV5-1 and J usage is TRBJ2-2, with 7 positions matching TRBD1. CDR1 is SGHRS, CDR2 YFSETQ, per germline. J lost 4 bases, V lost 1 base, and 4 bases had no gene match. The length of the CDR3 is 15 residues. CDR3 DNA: TGCGCCAGCAGCTTGACAGGGGAGACCACCGGGGAGCTGTTTTTT. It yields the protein CASSLTGETTGELFF.

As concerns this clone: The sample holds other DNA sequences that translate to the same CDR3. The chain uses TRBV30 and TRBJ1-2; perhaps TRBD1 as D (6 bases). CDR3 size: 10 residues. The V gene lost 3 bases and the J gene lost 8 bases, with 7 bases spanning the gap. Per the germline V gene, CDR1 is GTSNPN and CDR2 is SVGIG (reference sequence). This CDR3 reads CAWRQGGYTF. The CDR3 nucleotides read TGTGCCTGGAGGCAGGGGGGCTACACCTTC.

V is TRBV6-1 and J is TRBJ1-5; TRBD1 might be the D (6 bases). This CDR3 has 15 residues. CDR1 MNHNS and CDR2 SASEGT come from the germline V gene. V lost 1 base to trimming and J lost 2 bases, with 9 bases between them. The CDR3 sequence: CASSEGQGRNQPQHF. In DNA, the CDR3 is TGTGCCAGCAGTGAAGGGCAGGGGCGCAATCAGCCCCAGCATTTT.

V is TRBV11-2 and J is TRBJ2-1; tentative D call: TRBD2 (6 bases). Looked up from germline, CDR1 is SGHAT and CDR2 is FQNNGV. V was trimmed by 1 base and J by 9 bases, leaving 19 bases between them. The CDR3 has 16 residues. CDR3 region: CASSLVRGMELLEQFF. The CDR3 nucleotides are TGTGCCAGCAGCTTAGTCCGGGGGATGGAGTTGCTTGAGCAGTTCTTC.

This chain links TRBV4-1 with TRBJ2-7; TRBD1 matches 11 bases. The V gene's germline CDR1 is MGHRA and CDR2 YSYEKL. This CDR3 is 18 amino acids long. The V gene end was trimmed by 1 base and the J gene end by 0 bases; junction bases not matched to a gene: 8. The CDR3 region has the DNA TGCGCCAGCAGCCAAGGGTTTGGGGGACAGGGGGTCTCCTACGAGCAGTACTTC. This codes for CASSQGFGGQGVSYEQYF.

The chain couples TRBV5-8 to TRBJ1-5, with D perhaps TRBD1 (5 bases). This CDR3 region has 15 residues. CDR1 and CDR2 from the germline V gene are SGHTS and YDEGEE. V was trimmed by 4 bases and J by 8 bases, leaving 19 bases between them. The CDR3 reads CASSPGTSGGEPQHF. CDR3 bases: TGTGCCAGCAGCCCGGGGACTTCCGGGGGAGAGCCCCAGCATTTT. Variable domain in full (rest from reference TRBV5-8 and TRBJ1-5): EAGVTQSPTHLIKTRGQQATLRCSPISGHTSVYWYQQALGLGLQFLLWYDEGEERNRGNFPPRFSGRQFPNYSSELNVNALELEDSALYLCASSPGTSGGEPQHFGDGTRLSIL.

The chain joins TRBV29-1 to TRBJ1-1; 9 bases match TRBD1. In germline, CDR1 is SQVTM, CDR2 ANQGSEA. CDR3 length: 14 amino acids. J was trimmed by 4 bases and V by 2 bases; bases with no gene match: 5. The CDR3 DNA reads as TGCAGCGTTGAACTAGGACAGGGGACCACTGAAGCTTTCTTT. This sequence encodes CSVELGQGTTEAFF.

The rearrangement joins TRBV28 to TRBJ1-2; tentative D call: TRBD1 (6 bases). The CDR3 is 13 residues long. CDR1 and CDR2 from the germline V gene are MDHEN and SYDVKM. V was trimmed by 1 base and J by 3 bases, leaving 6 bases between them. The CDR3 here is CASSLSGDYGYTF. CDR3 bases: TGTGCCAGCAGTTTATCAGGGGACTATGGCTACACCTTC.

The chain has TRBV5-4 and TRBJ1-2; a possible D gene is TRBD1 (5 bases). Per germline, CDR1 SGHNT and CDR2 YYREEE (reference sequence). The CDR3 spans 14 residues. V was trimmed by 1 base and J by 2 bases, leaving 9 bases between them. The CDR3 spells CASSLRDSNYGYTF. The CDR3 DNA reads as TGTGCCAGCAGCTTGAGGGACTCCAACTATGGCTACACCTTC.

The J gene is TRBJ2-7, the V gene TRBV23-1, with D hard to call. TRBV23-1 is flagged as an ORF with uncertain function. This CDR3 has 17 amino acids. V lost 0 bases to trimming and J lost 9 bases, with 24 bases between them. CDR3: CASSQSSEWRPNVGQYF. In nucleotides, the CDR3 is TGCGCCAGCAGTCAATCGTCCGAGTGGCGGCCGAATGTTGGGCAGTACTTC.

CDR3 protein: CAWSAGQGGGYTF. In nucleotides, the CDR3 is TGTGCCTGGAGTGCGGGACAGGGGGGTGGCTACACCTTC. The gene calls are TRBV30 and TRBJ1-2; 11 bases line up with TRBD1. CDR1 is GTSNPN and CDR2 is SVGIG in the germline V gene (reference sequence). The ends lost 1 base at V and 7 bases at J; junction bases unmatched: 2. The CDR3 contains 13 residues.

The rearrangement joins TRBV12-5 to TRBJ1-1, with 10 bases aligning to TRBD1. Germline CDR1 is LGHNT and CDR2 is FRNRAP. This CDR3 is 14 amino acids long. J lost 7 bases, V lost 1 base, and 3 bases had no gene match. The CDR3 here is CASGLGQGANEAFF. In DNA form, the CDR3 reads TGTGCTAGTGGTTTGGGACAGGGGGCAAATGAAGCTTTCTTT.

The DNA for the CDR3 is TGTGCCAGCTCCCCTCCAACGGGGACAAACTCCTACGAGCAGTACTTC. This gives the protein CASSPPTGTNSYEQYF. The rearrangement links TRBV9 to TRBJ2-7, with D tentatively TRBD1 (6 bases). Between the trimmed V and J ends, which lost 7 bases and 0 bases, there was a span of 20 bases. This CDR3 spans 16 amino acids. Per the germline V gene, CDR1 is SGDLS and CDR2 is YYNGEE. The full variable domain, with the rest looked up from reference TRBV9 and TRBJ2-7, is DSGVTQTPKHLITATGQRVTLRCSPRSGDLSVYWYQQSLDQGLQFLIQYYNGEERAKGNILERFSAQQFPDLHSELNLSSLELGDSALYFCASSPPTGTNSYEQYFGPGTRLTVT.

The CDR3 DNA follows: TGTGCCAGCACCGACAGGGGGCGCGGGGCTGAAGCTTTCTTT. Protein product: CASTDRGRGAEAFF. The J gene is TRBJ1-1, the V gene TRBV7-2, with TRBD1 identical over 10 bases. This CDR3 has 14 residues. From germline, CDR1 is SGHTA and CDR2 FQGNSA. Trimming removed 7 bases from V and 6 bases from J; junction bases left unmatched: 8.

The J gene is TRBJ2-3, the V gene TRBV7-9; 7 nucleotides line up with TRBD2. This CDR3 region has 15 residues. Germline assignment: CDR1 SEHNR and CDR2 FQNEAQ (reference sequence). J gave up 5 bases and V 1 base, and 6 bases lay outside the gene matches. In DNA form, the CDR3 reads TGTGCCAGCAGCTTAGTCCGGGGGGTAGGAGATACGCAGTATTTT. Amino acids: CASSLVRGVGDTQYF.

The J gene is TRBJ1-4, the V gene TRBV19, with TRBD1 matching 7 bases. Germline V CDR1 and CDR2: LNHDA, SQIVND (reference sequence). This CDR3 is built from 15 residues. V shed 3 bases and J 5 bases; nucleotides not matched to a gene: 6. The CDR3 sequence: CASSMRGPSNEKLFF. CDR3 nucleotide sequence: TGTGCCAGTAGTATGAGGGGGCCCTCGAATGAAAAACTGTTTTTT.

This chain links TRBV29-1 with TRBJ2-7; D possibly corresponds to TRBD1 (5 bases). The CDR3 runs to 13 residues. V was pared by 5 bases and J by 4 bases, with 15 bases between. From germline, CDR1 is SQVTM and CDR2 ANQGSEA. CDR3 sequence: CSVRRQGQYEQYF. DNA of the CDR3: TGCAGCGTTCGTCGGCAGGGTCAGTACGAGCAGTACTTC.